These T cell receptor beta chains were read from a single sample in a study of blood T cell repertoires in COVID-19. Repertoires were generated with immunoSEQ multiplex PCR, while TCRdb's copy carries only in-frame clones and drops some. The sample holds approximately 260,000 clones, 75% to 95% seen once. Sequenced material: PBMCs or T cells enriched from blood (not recorded which). These receptors were collected from a woman between 18 and 30 years old who had recovered from COVID-19. The CDR3 runs from the conserved cysteine through the conserved F or W. D genes are given only for firm matches. The size of a clone is reported for some rows only, either as once, few or many, or as a class for expanded clones.

v_gene: TRBV5-8; abundance: NA; j_gene: TRBJ1-1; d_gene: NA; CDR3aa: CASTRGQEAFF; CDR3nt: TGTGCCAGTACGCGGGGGCAGGAAGCTTTCTTT
v_gene: TRBV6-5; abundance: NA; j_gene: TRBJ1-2; d_gene: NA; CDR3aa: CASSYKEVPANYGYTF; CDR3nt: TGTGCCAGCAGTTACAAGGAGGTACCAGCTAACTATGGCTACACCTTC
v_gene: TRBV10-3; abundance: NA; j_gene: TRBJ1-2; d_gene: NA; CDR3aa: CATTTGDYYGYTF; CDR3nt: TGTGCCACCACGACAGGTGACTACTATGGCTACACCTTC
v_gene: TRBV7-8; abundance: NA; j_gene: TRBJ2-7; d_gene: NA; CDR3aa: CASSLVQGQHYEQYF; CDR3nt: TGTGCCAGCAGCTTAGTGCAGGGACAACACTACGAGCAGTACTTC
v_gene: TRBV15; abundance: medium-sized; j_gene: TRBJ2-7; d_gene: TRBD2; CDR3aa: CATSRGLAEAYEQYF; CDR3nt: TGTGCCACCAGCAGGGGACTAGCGGAAGCCTACGAGCAGTACTTC
v_gene: TRBV27; abundance: NA; j_gene: TRBJ2-3; d_gene: NA; CDR3aa: CASSLRPGGLDTQYF; CDR3nt: TGTGCCAGCAGTTTAAGGCCAGGGGGGCTTGATACGCAGTATTTT
v_gene: TRBV3-1/TRBV3-2; abundance: NA; j_gene: TRBJ2-7; d_gene: TRBD1; CDR3aa: CASSQDEGANYEQYF; CDR3nt: TGTGCCAGCAGCCAAGACGAGGGGGCGAACTACGAGCAGTACTTC
v_gene: TRBV6-6; abundance: few; j_gene: TRBJ1-1; d_gene: NA; CDR3aa: CASSYSTAEAFF; CDR3nt: TGTGCCAGCAGTTACTCGACAGCCGAAGCTTTCTTT
v_gene: TRBV7-9; abundance: NA; j_gene: TRBJ1-2; d_gene: NA; CDR3aa: CASSFTSAVIYGYTF; CDR3nt: TGTGCCAGCAGCTTTACATCCGCCGTGATCTATGGCTACACCTTC
v_gene: TRBV10-3; abundance: NA; j_gene: TRBJ2-1; d_gene: NA; CDR3aa: CAISERGGTVNNEQFF; CDR3nt: TGTGCCATCAGTGAGAGAGGGGGGACAGTGAACAATGAGCAGTTCTTC
v_gene: TRBV2; abundance: NA; j_gene: TRBJ2-1; d_gene: NA; CDR3aa: CASSTRTGVNEQFF; CDR3nt: TGTGCCAGCAGTACTAGGACGGGGGTCAATGAGCAGTTCTTC
v_gene: TRBV5-1; abundance: once; j_gene: TRBJ1-1; d_gene: NA; CDR3aa: CASSLQGDTEAFF; CDR3nt: TGCGCCAGCAGCTTACAGGGAGACACTGAAGCTTTCTTT
v_gene: TRBV7-8; abundance: NA; j_gene: TRBJ1-1; d_gene: NA; CDR3aa: CASSHGGATEAFF; CDR3nt: TGTGCCAGCAGCCATGGAGGAGCCACTGAAGCTTTCTTT
v_gene: TRBV6-5; abundance: NA; j_gene: TRBJ1-1; d_gene: NA; CDR3aa: CASSYSEALNTEAFF; CDR3nt: TGTGCCAGCAGTTACTCAGAGGCCCTGAACACTGAAGCTTTCTTT
v_gene: TRBV5-1; abundance: once; j_gene: TRBJ1-2; d_gene: NA; CDR3aa: CASSLGTVPYGYTF; CDR3nt: TGCGCCAGCAGCTTGGGGACAGTCCCTTATGGCTACACCTTC
v_gene: TRBV5-1; abundance: NA; j_gene: TRBJ2-2; d_gene: NA; CDR3aa: CASSPGVALGRDGELFF; CDR3nt: TGCGCCAGCAGCCCGGGGGTGGCACTTGGACGTGACGGGGAGCTGTTTTTT
v_gene: TRBV24-1; abundance: few; j_gene: TRBJ2-7; d_gene: NA; CDR3aa: CATSGQGSYEQYF; CDR3nt: TGTGCCACCAGTGGGCAGGGGTCCTACGAGCAGTACTTC
v_gene: TRBV18; abundance: once; j_gene: TRBJ1-1; d_gene: NA; CDR3aa: CASSWRGQVGPEAFF; CDR3nt: TGTGCCAGCTCATGGCGGGGGCAGGTTGGACCTGAAGCTTTCTTT
v_gene: TRBV12-3/TRBV12-4; abundance: NA; j_gene: TRBJ1-5; d_gene: TRBD1; CDR3aa: CASMTGLNQPQHF; CDR3nt: TGTGCCAGCATGACAGGGTTAAATCAGCCCCAGCATTTT
v_gene: TRBV19; abundance: NA; j_gene: TRBJ1-1; d_gene: NA; CDR3aa: CASSVIDSTEAFF; CDR3nt: TGTGCCAGTAGTGTAATCGACAGCACTGAAGCTTTCTTT
v_gene: TRBV28; abundance: NA; j_gene: TRBJ2-1; d_gene: TRBD2; CDR3aa: CASRLLAGGPWDNEQFF; CDR3nt: TGTGCCAGCAGACTTCTAGCGGGAGGACCCTGGGACAATGAGCAGTTCTTC
v_gene: TRBV3-1/TRBV3-2; abundance: NA; j_gene: TRBJ1-1; d_gene: NA; CDR3aa: CASSQGGETEAFF; CDR3nt: TGTGCCAGCAGCCAAGGCGGGGAAACTGAAGCTTTCTTT
v_gene: TRBV9; abundance: NA; j_gene: TRBJ1-1; d_gene: NA; CDR3aa: CASSVRHTGFTEAFF; CDR3nt: TGTGCCAGCAGCGTACGACATACAGGGTTCACTGAAGCTTTCTTT
v_gene: TRBV2; abundance: NA; j_gene: TRBJ2-6; d_gene: TRBD1; CDR3aa: CASRRTGGAGANVLTF; CDR3nt: TGTGCCAGCAGACGGACAGGGGGAGCTGGGGCCAACGTCCTGACTTTC
v_gene: TRBV2; abundance: NA; j_gene: TRBJ1-4; d_gene: NA; CDR3aa: CARRADATNEKLFF; CDR3nt: TGTGCCAGGAGGGCCGATGCAACTAATGAAAAACTGTTTTTT
v_gene: TRBV4-3; abundance: few; j_gene: TRBJ2-7; d_gene: NA; CDR3aa: CASSPMMSSYEQYF; CDR3nt: TGCGCCAGCAGCCCTATGATGAGCTCCTACGAGCAGTACTTC
v_gene: TRBV7-3; abundance: few; j_gene: TRBJ2-1; d_gene: TRBD2; CDR3aa: CASSQSGANEQFF; CDR3nt: TGTGCCAGCAGCCAGAGCGGGGCGAATGAGCAGTTCTTC
v_gene: TRBV6-6; abundance: NA; j_gene: TRBJ2-1; d_gene: TRBD2; CDR3aa: CASSPGLAGGRNEQFF; CDR3nt: TGTGCCAGCAGTCCGGGACTAGCGGGAGGGCGGAATGAGCAGTTCTTC
v_gene: TRBV7-9; abundance: NA; j_gene: TRBJ1-2; d_gene: NA; CDR3aa: CASSRVLNYGYTF; CDR3nt: TGTGCCAGCAGCCGGGTCCTCAACTATGGCTACACCTTC
v_gene: TRBV2; abundance: NA; j_gene: TRBJ1-2; d_gene: TRBD1; CDR3aa: CASTSRKGQGSYGYTF; CDR3nt: TGTGCCAGCACCTCCCGGAAGGGACAGGGGAGCTATGGCTACACCTTC
v_gene: TRBV27; abundance: once; j_gene: TRBJ1-4; d_gene: TRBD1; CDR3aa: CASSPGTGMTEKLFF; CDR3nt: TGTGCCAGCAGTCCTGGGACAGGGATGACTGAAAAACTGTTTTTT
v_gene: TRBV27; abundance: NA; j_gene: TRBJ2-7; d_gene: TRBD2; CDR3aa: CASSHLAEPYYEQYF; CDR3nt: TGTGCCAGCAGTCATCTAGCGGAGCCCTACTACGAGCAGTACTTC
v_gene: TRBV10-3; abundance: once; j_gene: TRBJ1-2; d_gene: TRBD1; CDR3aa: CAISPGQGLANYGYTF; CDR3nt: TGTGCCATCAGTCCGGGACAGGGGTTAGCTAACTATGGCTACACCTTC
v_gene: TRBV6-1; abundance: NA; j_gene: TRBJ1-6; d_gene: NA; CDR3aa: CASSDPTGINSPLHF; CDR3nt: TGTGCCAGCAGTGACCCCACAGGGATCAATTCACCCCTCCACTTT
v_gene: TRBV15; abundance: once; j_gene: TRBJ1-2; d_gene: NA; CDR3aa: CATSRGGGASNYGYTF; CDR3nt: TGTGCCACCAGCAGAGGAGGGGGAGCCTCTAACTATGGCTACACCTTC
v_gene: TRBV3-1/TRBV3-2; abundance: NA; j_gene: TRBJ1-2; d_gene: TRBD1; CDR3aa: CASSPRGRNYGYTF; CDR3nt: TGTGCCAGCAGTCCCAGGGGGCGAAACTATGGCTACACCTTC
v_gene: TRBV2; abundance: NA; j_gene: TRBJ1-1; d_gene: NA; CDR3aa: CASKVRANTEAFF; CDR3nt: TGTGCCAGCAAAGTGAGGGCTAACACTGAAGCTTTCTTT
v_gene: TRBV6-5; abundance: few; j_gene: TRBJ2-7; d_gene: TRBD1; CDR3aa: CASSTPGQGVEQYF; CDR3nt: TGTGCCAGCAGTACCCCGGGACAGGGCGTCGAGCAGTACTTC
v_gene: TRBV7-2; abundance: NA; j_gene: TRBJ2-1; d_gene: NA; CDR3aa: CASHSRLRQEGAFF; CDR3nt: TGTGCCAGCCATTCTCGGCTTCGGCAGGAGGGGGCTTTCTTC
v_gene: TRBV6-1; abundance: NA; j_gene: TRBJ2-5; d_gene: NA; CDR3aa: CASSEPQRGETQYF; CDR3nt: TGTGCCAGCAGTGAACCACAGAGGGGGGAGACCCAGTACTTC
v_gene: TRBV6-5; abundance: NA; j_gene: TRBJ2-1; d_gene: TRBD2; CDR3aa: CASSLSGRTEQFF; CDR3nt: TGTGCCAGCAGTCTTAGCGGGAGGACTGAGCAGTTCTTC
v_gene: TRBV3-1/TRBV3-2; abundance: NA; j_gene: TRBJ1-2; d_gene: TRBD1; CDR3aa: CASSQGQGRVAGYTF; CDR3nt: TGTGCCAGCAGCCAAGGACAGGGAAGGGTAGCTGGCTACACCTTC
v_gene: TRBV24-1; abundance: NA; j_gene: TRBJ1-5; d_gene: TRBD1; CDR3aa: CATSDSGQGGNQPQHF; CDR3nt: TGTGCCACCAGTGATTCCGGACAGGGGGGAAATCAGCCCCAGCATTTT
v_gene: TRBV7-9; abundance: NA; j_gene: TRBJ2-7; d_gene: NA; CDR3aa: CASSLSGERTYEQYF; CDR3nt: TGTGCCAGCAGCTTATCAGGCGAAAGAACCTACGAGCAGTACTTC
v_gene: TRBV10-3; abundance: NA; j_gene: TRBJ1-2; d_gene: NA; CDR3aa: CAISSPGRVDYGYTF; CDR3nt: TGTGCCATCAGTTCACCCGGCAGGGTGGACTATGGCTACACCTTC
v_gene: TRBV6-2/TRBV6-3; abundance: NA; j_gene: TRBJ1-1; d_gene: NA; CDR3aa: CASSSSHTEAFF; CDR3nt: TGTGCCAGCAGTTCGAGTCACACTGAAGCTTTCTTT
v_gene: TRBV5-1; abundance: NA; j_gene: TRBJ2-5; d_gene: TRBD2; CDR3aa: CASSSLAPGGGETQYF; CDR3nt: TGCGCCAGCAGCTCACTAGCGCCGGGAGGCGGGGAGACCCAGTACTTC
v_gene: TRBV11-3; abundance: NA; j_gene: TRBJ1-1; d_gene: NA; CDR3aa: CASSQAGRALTEAFF; CDR3nt: TGTGCCAGCAGCCAAGCCGGCAGGGCACTCACTGAAGCTTTCTTT
v_gene: TRBV23-1; abundance: NA; j_gene: TRBJ1-2; d_gene: TRBD1; CDR3aa: CASSLVTGCYGYTF; CDR3nt: TGCGCCAGCAGTCTGGTGACAGGGTGTTATGGCTACACCTTC
v_gene: TRBV9; abundance: NA; j_gene: TRBJ2-7; d_gene: TRBD1; CDR3aa: CASSSSGTGGDEQYF; CDR3nt: TGTGCCAGCAGCTCCTCAGGGACAGGGGGGGACGAGCAGTACTTC
v_gene: TRBV27; abundance: NA; j_gene: TRBJ1-4; d_gene: NA; CDR3aa: CASSSNTNEKLFF; CDR3nt: TGTGCCAGCAGTTCCAATACTAATGAAAAACTGTTTTTT
v_gene: TRBV4-2; abundance: NA; j_gene: TRBJ1-2; d_gene: TRBD1; CDR3aa: CASSPRGTGNGYGYTF; CDR3nt: TGTGCCAGCAGCCCGAGAGGGACAGGGAATGGCTATGGCTACACCTTC
v_gene: TRBV5-3; abundance: NA; j_gene: TRBJ1-1; d_gene: TRBD1; CDR3aa: CARSLEDRGLGMNTEAFF; CDR3nt: TGTGCCAGAAGCTTAGAAGACAGGGGGCTGGGGATGAACACTGAAGCTTTCTTT
v_gene: TRBV7-3; abundance: few; j_gene: TRBJ2-1; d_gene: TRBD2; CDR3aa: CASSPQAAGGVNEQFF; CDR3nt: TGTGCCAGCAGCCCCCAGGCGGCGGGAGGGGTTAATGAGCAGTTCTTC
v_gene: TRBV4-2; abundance: medium-sized; j_gene: TRBJ1-1; d_gene: NA; CDR3aa: CASSPQMDSATEAFF; CDR3nt: TGTGCCAGCAGCCCTCAGATGGACTCCGCCACTGAAGCTTTCTTT
v_gene: TRBV6-5; abundance: once; j_gene: TRBJ2-7; d_gene: TRBD2; CDR3aa: CASRPGGRYEQYF; CDR3nt: TGTGCCAGCAGACCGGGGGGGCGGTACGAGCAGTACTTC
v_gene: TRBV4-3; abundance: NA; j_gene: TRBJ1-1; d_gene: NA; CDR3aa: CASSQSRGSYEAFF; CDR3nt: TGCGCCAGCAGCCAATCGCGGGGCAGTTATGAAGCTTTCTTT
v_gene: TRBV27; abundance: NA; j_gene: TRBJ2-1; d_gene: TRBD2; CDR3aa: CASHSLSTSGRAANEQFF; CDR3nt: TGTGCCAGCCACAGTTTATCGACTAGCGGGAGGGCCGCGAATGAGCAGTTCTTC
v_gene: TRBV11-2; abundance: NA; j_gene: TRBJ1-4; d_gene: TRBD1; CDR3aa: CASSSTGGKLFF; CDR3nt: TGTGCCAGCAGCTCCACAGGGGGAAAACTGTTTTTT